This TCR beta chain came from a study of blood T cells in healthy people across ages. Extractions gave at least 6 micrograms of total RNA per sample. General study points: Expanded clonotype shifts may have been confounded, as the donors had an unknown CMV status.

On this clonotype: What it recognizes is unknown. Germline is not matched at one junction end, which may reflect a read error.

This CDR3 contains 13 residues. CDR1 and CDR2 from the germline V gene are MDHEN and SYDVKM. Using a J-beta primer mix together with a sample-barcoded 5' primer, a second PCR was run for roughly 6 to 11 cycles. Via MiXCR, TCRdb re-called the 5' RACE reads, giving one row per CDR3 protein. The table includes nearly 1 million distinct CDR3 sequences, roughly 51% detected once. This clonotype was sampled from a woman aged 55-70 years in good health. The chain uses TRBV28 and TRBJ2-5; D remains unclear. Sequences were obtained from blood. This chain's CDR3 is CAGSLRTTREQYF. In DNA, the CDR3 is TGTGCCGGCAGTTTGAGGACGACGCGAGAGCAGTACTTC.